The 29 T cell receptor beta chains below come from one sample, sequenced in a study of cytomegalovirus exposure and HLA in healthy donors. PCR amplification relied on 60 Vbeta primers (plus 13 Jbeta primers). Produced via immunoSEQ multiplex PCR; TCRdb's table is partial and in-frame only. The data contain fewer than 110,000 clones, over 60% of them seen just once; the ten biggest clones take up 4.2%. Material: PBMCs. The source is a male donor in good health and CMV-seronegative.

The chain links TRBV11-1 to TRBJ1-1; TRBD1 might be the D (5 bases). This CDR3 comprises 15 residues. V dropped 4 bases and J dropped 4 bases, with 16 bases sitting between them. Germline lookup yields CDR1 SGHAT and CDR2 FQDESV (reference sequence). The CDR3 region is CASSYHAGGSTEAFF. In DNA form, the CDR3 reads TGTGCCAGCAGCTACCACGCGGGGGGATCCACTGAAGCTTTCTTT.

The chain recombines TRBV29-1 with TRBJ1-2; 9 nucleotides line up with TRBD1. CDR1 is SQVTM and CDR2 is ANQGSEA in the germline V gene. The CDR3 covers 12 residues. V was clipped by 7 bases and J by 6 bases; unmatched bases: 6. CDR3 nucleotides: TGCAGCGCCACTACAGGGGGCGATGGCTACACCTTC. Protein: CSATTGGDGYTF.

The V gene is TRBV4-2, the J gene TRBJ2-6; D is perhaps TRBD2 (5 bases). This CDR3 comprises 16 residues. The V gene's germline CDR1 is LGHNA and CDR2 YNFKEQ. V was clipped by 0 bases and J by 4 bases, with 10 bases between them. Written as DNA, the CDR3 is TGTGCCAGCAGCCAAGATCTTGGCGGGGGGGCCAACGTCCTGACTTTC. As protein: CASSQDLGGGANVLTF.

The chain combines TRBV4-1 with TRBJ1-5; TRBD1 might be the D (5 bases). Trimming shortened V by 6 bases and J by 7 bases, and 19 bases separated the two germline ends. From germline, CDR1 is MGHRA and CDR2 YSYEKL. The CDR3 spans 15 residues. CDR3 DNA sequence: TGCGCCAGCAGGCTCAGCCAGGGAGGTCTCCAGCCCCAGCATTTT. Protein product: CASRLSQGGLQPQHF.

The chain joins TRBV30 to TRBJ1-5; D uncertain. The V end lost 1 base, the J end lost 1 base, and 11 bases lay between the germline ends. CDR3 size: 15 residues. The germline V gene encodes CDR1 GTSNPN and CDR2 SVGIG (reference sequence). CDR3 DNA: TGTGCCTGGAGTGGATCGGTACTCAGCAATCAGCCCCAGCATTTT. It translates to CAWSGSVLSNQPQHF. The variable domain in full, completed from reference TRBV30 and TRBJ1-5, reads SQTIHQWPATLVQPVGSPLSLECTVEGTSNPNLYWYRQAAGRGLQLLFYSVGIGQISSEVPQNLSASRPQDRQFILSSKKLLLSDSGFYLCAWSGSVLSNQPQHFGDGTRLSIL.

The sample holds a few counts of this clone. The V and J genes are TRBV27 and TRBJ2-7; a possible D gene is TRBD2 (5 bases). Germline V CDR1 and CDR2: MNHEY, SMNVEV (reference sequence). CDR3 length equals 14 residues. The V end was cut by 6 bases, the J end by 7 bases, with 19 bases between. CDR3 sequence reads: CASRAILPTGEQYF. DNA for the CDR3: TGTGCCAGCAGAGCGATACTACCTACGGGGGAGCAGTACTTC.

This chain uses TRBV5-3 with TRBJ2-1, with a possible D match to TRBD1 (5 bases). TRBV5-3 is an ORF for which the function is uncertain. Trimming took 6 bases from V and 9 from J, leaving 22 bases between them. The CDR3 has 15 amino acids. The CDR3 protein is CARILTMSPDSEQFF. The CDR3, as DNA: TGTGCCAGAATCCTAACCATGTCTCCTGACAGTGAGCAGTTCTTC.

This chain connects TRBV5-4 to TRBJ2-3; D possibly corresponds to TRBD2 (5 bases). Germline CDR1 reads SGHNT; CDR2 reads YYREEE (reference sequence). Trimming left V 1 base short and J 4 bases short, with 13 bases between. The CDR3 consists of 15 residues. CDR3 amino acids: CASSLKDSRADTQYF. CDR3 coding DNA: TGTGCCAGCAGCTTGAAGGACTCAAGGGCAGATACGCAGTATTTT.

The genes are TRBV6-4 and TRBJ2-1, with TRBD2 matching over 7 bases. Germline values: CDR1 MRHNA, CDR2 SNTAGT. The CDR3 spans 15 residues. The trim removed 2 bases at V and 2 bases at J, leaving 3 bases unmatched. The CDR3 sequence: CASSDERDPYNEQFF. The CDR3 DNA reads as TGTGCCAGCAGTGACGAGCGGGACCCCTACAATGAGCAGTTCTTC.

V is TRBV6-6 and J is TRBJ2-2; D is possibly TRBD2 (6 bases). This CDR3 region has 14 residues. Germline-derived CDR1 and CDR2 are MNHNY and SVGAGI (reference sequence). V lost 7 bases and J lost 4, with 13 bases in between. CDR3: CASKEGRVTGELFF. CDR3 sequence (DNA): TGTGCCAGCAAGGAGGGGCGTGTCACCGGGGAGCTGTTTTTT.

This clone showed up just a few times. V usage is TRBV6-5 and J usage is TRBJ2-7, with a weak D call TRBD2 (5 bases). Trimming removed 5 bases at V and 2 bases at J, with 10 bases between. From germline, CDR1 is MNHEY and CDR2 SVGAGI. The CDR3 spans 13 residues. The CDR3 loop is CASSLGATYEQYF. The CDR3 DNA is TGTGCCAGCAGTCTGGGAGCCACCTACGAGCAGTACTTC.

The gene calls are TRBV27 and TRBJ2-7, with D possibly matching TRBD1 (5 bases). Trimming stripped 5 bases from V and 4 bases from J, with 21 bases between. This CDR3 has 16 amino acids. In germline, CDR1 is MNHEY, CDR2 SMNVEV (reference sequence). The CDR3 bases are TGTGCCAGCAGTCGGATAAAGGGGCACCAGGGATACGAGCAGTACTTC. Protein sequence: CASSRIKGHQGYEQYF.

The chain carries TRBV29-1 and TRBJ2-1; 9 positions agree with TRBD2. Germline CDR1 and CDR2: SQVTM and ANQGSEA. Trimming at V came to 4 bases and at J to 8 bases, leaving 3 bases not matched to a gene. This CDR3 is 12 amino acids long. CDR3 region: CSVGGRAYEQFF. The CDR3 bases are TGCAGCGTTGGCGGGAGGGCCTATGAGCAGTTCTTC.

This clone was recorded a few times. The CDR3 region has the DNA TGCGCCAGCAGCTTGGCCGGCGAGGGGGGGCTAGGCACAGATACGCAGTATTTT. This codes for CASSLAGEGGLGTDTQYF. The rearrangement uses TRBV5-1 and TRBJ2-3; possibly TRBD2 for D (7 bases). Per the germline V gene, CDR1 is SGHRS and CDR2 is YFSETQ. The CDR3 spans 18 residues. Trimming took off 0 bases at V and 1 base at J, with 18 bases between the two ends.

CDR3 amino acids: CASNTRPGTGGSEQYF. The CDR3 bases are TGCGCCAGCAACACTCGGCCCGGGACAGGGGGAAGCGAGCAGTACTTC. The V gene is TRBV5-1, the J gene TRBJ2-7; 11 nucleotides agree with TRBD1. The J segment lost 6 bases and the V segment lost 6 bases, leaving 14 bases of the junction unmatched. Germline V CDR1 and CDR2: SGHRS, YFSETQ. This CDR3 region has 16 residues. Together with reference TRBV5-1 and TRBJ2-7, the CDR3 gives the full variable domain: KAGVTQTPRYLIKTRGQQVTLSCSPISGHRSVSWYQQTPGQGLQFLFEYFSETQRNKGNFPGRFSGRQFSNSRSEMNVSTLELGDSALYLCASNTRPGTGGSEQYFGPGTRLTVT.

With regard to this clone: This specimen includes other DNA sequences encoding the same CDR3. The chain couples TRBV28 to TRBJ2-3, with D tentatively TRBD2 (6 bases). This CDR3 is built from 15 residues. Germline V gene data show CDR1 as MDHEN and CDR2 as SYDVKM. With 5 bases removed from V and 2 bases from J, the gap between germline ends came to 14 bases. The CDR3 DNA is TGTGCCAGCAGTGGCGGGACTCTCGACACAGATACGCAGTATTTT. As protein: CASSGGTLDTDTQYF. Based on the CDR3 plus reference TRBV28 and TRBJ2-3, the full variable domain is DVKVTQSSRYLVKRTGEKVFLECVQDMDHENMFWYRQDPGLGLRLIYFSYDVKMKEKGDIPEGYSVSREKKERFSLILESASTNQTSMYLCASSGGTLDTDTQYFGPGTRLTVL.

V usage is TRBV30 and J usage is TRBJ1-2; D is possibly TRBD1 (5 bases). CDR1 and CDR2 from the germline V gene are GTSNPN and SVGIG (reference sequence). The CDR3 runs to 13 residues. The V and J ends lost 0 bases and 8 bases respectively, with 13 bases between them. The CDR3 reads CAWSVVGAFGYTF. In DNA, the CDR3 is TGTGCCTGGAGTGTCGTAGGGGCGTTCGGCTACACCTTC.

The rearrangement joins TRBV28 to TRBJ2-1; 9 nucleotides align to TRBD2. With 1 base clipped from V and 7 bases from J, the junction kept 8 bases outside the gene matches. The CDR3 contains 16 residues. Germline CDR1 reads MDHEN; CDR2 reads SYDVKM. The CDR3 sequence is CASSLSLAGEGNEQFF. The DNA of the CDR3 is TGTGCCAGCAGTTTATCCTTAGCGGGAGAGGGGAATGAGCAGTTCTTC.

The V and J genes are TRBV7-8 and TRBJ2-7; TRBD2 aligns across 12 bases. CDR1 is SGHVS, CDR2 FQNEAQ, per germline. CDR3 length equals 18 residues. After removal of 5 bases from V and 3 bases from J, the junction contained 14 bases not matched to a gene. CDR3 nucleotides: TGTGCCAGCAGCCCCCCCGCGGCTAGCGGGAGGGGGGTCTACGAGCAGTACTTC. Its translation: CASSPPAASGRGVYEQYF.

The chain uses TRBV2 and TRBJ1-2; D is perhaps TRBD1 (5 bases). The CDR3 loop spans 14 amino acids. Germline V CDR1 and CDR2: SNHLY, FYNNEI. The germline V and J ends were trimmed by 2 bases and 4 bases, with 11 bases remaining between them. The DNA of the CDR3 is TGTGCCAGCAGTGAAAGGGGCAGTTCCTATGGCTACACCTTC. Protein product: CASSERGSSYGYTF.

In DNA form, the CDR3 reads TGTGCCAGCTCGCAGGGACAGGGGGCTTACAATGAGCAGTTCTTC. Protein sequence: CASSQGQGAYNEQFF. The V gene is TRBV18, the J gene TRBJ2-1; 12 nucleotides match TRBD1. The CDR3 length is 15 residues. Germline loops: CDR1 KGHSH, CDR2 LQKENI. Trimming took 6 bases from V and 4 from J; bases not matched to a gene: 4.

The chain combines TRBV27 with TRBJ1-5; TRBD1 matches at 7 bases. V lost 2 bases to trimming and J lost 5 bases; unmatched junction nucleotides: 6. The CDR3 is 15 residues long. Germline V lookup: CDR1 MNHEY, CDR2 SMNVEV (reference sequence). The CDR3 sequence is CASSLTAGGYQPQHF. The CDR3 nucleotides read TGTGCCAGCAGTTTAACCGCAGGGGGATATCAGCCCCAGCATTTT.

The V and J genes are TRBV29-1 and TRBJ2-5; 13 nucleotides agree with TRBD2. Germline V gene sequence: CDR1 SQVTM, CDR2 ANQGSEA. CDR3 length equals 14 residues. The ends lost 5 bases at V and 3 bases at J; junction bases unmatched: 3. CDR3 DNA: TGCAGCGTTCCCGGGACTAGCGGGAAAGAGACCCAGTACTTC. It is translated as CSVPGTSGKETQYF.

The V call is TRBV9, the J call TRBJ2-1; 10 nucleotides agree with TRBD2. The length of the CDR3 is 15 residues. V lost 3 bases, J lost 6 bases, and 6 bases stayed unmatched. Germline V gives CDR1 SGDLS, CDR2 YYNGEE. CDR3 DNA sequence: TGTGCCAGCAGCGAAAGCGGGAGGGCCCTCAATGAGCAGTTCTTC. Translating it yields CASSESGRALNEQFF.

The rearrangement uses TRBV4-2 and TRBJ2-7; tentatively, D is TRBD2 (6 bases). CDR3 size: 13 residues. Germline CDR1 and CDR2: LGHNA and YNFKEQ. Trimming cost V 1 base and J 4 bases, with 8 bases left between them. CDR3 residues: CASSQAGEYEQYF. CDR3 sequence (DNA): TGTGCCAGCAGCCAAGCGGGAGAATACGAGCAGTACTTC.

The V call is TRBV6-1, the J call TRBJ2-5; 11 bases agree with TRBD2. The J call may be faulty, since TRBJ2-7 better matches the DNA end. The CDR3 contains 15 residues. Germline assignment: CDR1 MNHNS and CDR2 SASEGT. The CDR3: CASTILAGGPSEQYF. CDR3 nucleotide sequence: TGTGCCAGCACTATCTTAGCGGGAGGGCCCTCCGAGCAGTACTTC.

The V and J genes are TRBV19 and TRBJ2-1; 7 bases fit TRBD2. Germline V gene lookup returns CDR1 LNHDA and CDR2 SQIVND (reference sequence). The CDR3 is 17 amino acids. V lost 0 bases to trimming and J lost 3 bases; unmatched junction nucleotides: 8. The CDR3 DNA reads as TGTGCCAGTAGTATAGATCTTGACCAGCGGGGCTACAATGAGCAGTTCTTC. As protein: CASSIDLDQRGYNEQFF.

The chain uses TRBV6-1 and TRBJ2-7; D unclear. Germline V gene sequence: CDR1 MNHNS, CDR2 SASEGT. V lost 0 bases and J lost 4, with 10 bases in between. This CDR3 has 14 amino acids. DNA of the CDR3: TGTGCCAGCAGTGAAGCGCGGCAAACTTACGAGCAGTACTTC. Protein sequence: CASSEARQTYEQYF.

The chain is built from TRBV21-1 and TRBJ2-7; the table calls TRBD1, which could not be checked here. TRBV21-1 is a pseudogene. The CDR3 spans 15 residues. The CDR3 region is CASSTRTGASYEQYF. The CDR3 region has the DNA TGTGCCAGCAGCACTAGGACAGGGGCCTCCTACGAGCAGTACTTC.